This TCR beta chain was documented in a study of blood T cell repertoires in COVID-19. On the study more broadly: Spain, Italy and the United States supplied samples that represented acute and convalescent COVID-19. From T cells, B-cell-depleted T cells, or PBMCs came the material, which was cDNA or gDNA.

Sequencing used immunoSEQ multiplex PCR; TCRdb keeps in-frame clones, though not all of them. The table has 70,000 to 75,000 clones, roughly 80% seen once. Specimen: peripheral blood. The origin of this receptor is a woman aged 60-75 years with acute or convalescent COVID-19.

This CDR3 reads CASNYDRRLGFDTEAFF. The CDR3 DNA is TGTGCCAGTAACTACGACCGTAGGCTGGGTTTCGACACTGAAGCTTTCTTT. The rearrangement links TRBV19 to TRBJ1-1; D gene ambiguous. The germline gives CDR1 LNHDA, CDR2 SQIVND (reference sequence). CDR3 length equals 17 residues. V lost 7 bases, J lost 3 bases, and 24 bases lay in between.